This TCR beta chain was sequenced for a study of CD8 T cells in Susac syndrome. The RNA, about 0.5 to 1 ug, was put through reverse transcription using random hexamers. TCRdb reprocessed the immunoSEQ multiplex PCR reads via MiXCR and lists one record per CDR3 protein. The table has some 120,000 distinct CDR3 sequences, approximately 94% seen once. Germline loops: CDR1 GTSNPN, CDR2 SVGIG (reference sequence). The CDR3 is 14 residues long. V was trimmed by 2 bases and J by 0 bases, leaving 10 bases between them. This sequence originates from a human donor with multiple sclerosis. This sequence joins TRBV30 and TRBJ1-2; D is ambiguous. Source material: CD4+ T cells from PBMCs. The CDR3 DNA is TGTGCCTGGAGTCCCCAGCCTCCTAACTATGGCTACACCTTC. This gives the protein CAWSPQPPNYGYTF.